Presented here are 20 T cell receptor beta chains from one specimen sequenced in a study of blood T cells in healthy people across ages. PCR was performed a second time for about 7 to 12 cycles using a sample-barcoded 5' primer and a J-beta primer mix. From the 5' RACE reads, TCRdb called clonotypes with MiXCR, one entry per CDR3 protein. The table records some 1.6 million distinct CDR3 sequences, 30% to 35% of them present only once. Sequencing was done on a sample of blood. These receptors were taken from a woman under 40 in good health.

There are many counts of this clonotype. The genes are TRBV12-3 or TRBV12-4 and TRBJ1-2, with 10 bases matching TRBD1. V shed 5 bases, J shed 4 bases, and the junction held 4 bases outside the gene matches. The CDR3 covers 14 residues. The CDR3 sequence is CASSPGQGFYGYTF. The DNA for the CDR3 is TGTGCCAGCAGTCCGGGACAGGGGTTCTATGGCTACACCTTC.

This clonotype was found a few times. At one of its ends the junction is not consistent with the germline gene, which may arise from a read error. This chain connects TRBV11-2 to TRBJ2-3; 7 nucleotides align to TRBD1. The CDR3 spans 15 residues. The germline CDR1 and CDR2 sequences are SGHAT and FQNNGV. CDR3 sequence: CASRKQGFGTDAQYF. CDR3 nucleotides: TGTGCCAGCAGAAAACAGGGGTTTGGCACAGATGCGCAGTATTTT.

The gene calls are TRBV25-1 and TRBJ2-1; TRBD1 matches 7 bases. Germline loops: CDR1 MGHDK, CDR2 SYGVNS. The length of the CDR3 is 14 residues. J lost 6 bases, V lost 4 bases, and 6 bases had no gene match. In DNA form, the CDR3 reads TGTGCCAGCAGTGCGAGGGGGCAACTCAATGAGCAGTTCTTC. It translates to CASSARGQLNEQFF. Combining the CDR3 with reference TRBV25-1 and TRBJ2-1 gives the whole variable domain EADIYQTPRYLVIGTGKKITLECSQTMGHDKMYWYQQDPGMELHLIHYSYGVNSTEKGDLSSESTVSRIRTEHFPLTLESARPSHTSQYLCASSARGQLNEQFFGPGTRLTVL.

This clonotype was seen only a few times. The chain links TRBV4-1 to TRBJ2-6; possibly TRBD1 for D (7 bases). Trimming took off 0 bases at V and 0 bases at J, with 15 bases between the two ends. CDR3 length: 19 residues. Germline V gene lookup returns CDR1 MGHRA and CDR2 YSYEKL. CDR3 nucleotides: TGCGCCAGCAGCCAAGATGGAGGGACAGCCCTCTCTGGGGCCAACGTCCTGACTTTC. Protein product: CASSQDGGTALSGANVLTF.

A few counts support this clonotype. This chain connects TRBV27 to TRBJ1-2; no firm D call. The CDR3 is 13 amino acids. The ends were cut back, 4 bases at V and 2 bases at J, with 8 bases in the middle. Germline V gene data show CDR1 as MNHEY and CDR2 as SMNVEV (reference sequence). The DNA for the CDR3 is TGTGCCAGCAGTTCGGCTCAGAACTATGGCTACACCTTC. Its protein is CASSSAQNYGYTF.

The chain employs TRBV20-1 and TRBJ1-4; TRBD1 might be the D (6 bases). The CDR3 length is 15 residues. The germline gives CDR1 DFQATT, CDR2 SNEGSKA (reference sequence). V was pared by 0 bases and J by 5 bases, with 13 bases between. As DNA, the CDR3 is TGCAGTGCTAGAGATCTCGGAGGGGGGAATGAAAAACTGTTTTTT. It is translated as CSARDLGGGNEKLFF.

Details on this clonotype: At one of its ends the junction is not consistent with the germline gene, which may arise from a read error. CDR3 loop: CANSEVGRGPRRGYTF. The DNA for the CDR3 is TGTGCCAACAGTGAAGTAGGCAGGGGGCCCCGGCGTGGCTACACCTTC. The V gene is TRBV6-1, the J gene TRBJ1-2; TRBD1 matches at 8 bases. CDR1 is MNHNS and CDR2 is SASEGT in the germline V gene. This CDR3 has 16 residues.

This clonotype showed up just a few times. The chain employs TRBV10-3 and TRBJ2-7, with TRBD1 matching 11 bases. V lost 6 bases and J lost 3; bases outside the gene matches: 4. Germline CDR1 is ENHRY and CDR2 is SYGVKD. The CDR3 loop spans 14 amino acids. The CDR3 sequence: CAIRGQGGNYEQYF. The CDR3 bases are TGTGCCATCAGGGGACAGGGGGGGAACTACGAGCAGTACTTC.

V gene TRBV12-3 or TRBV12-4 combines with J gene TRBJ2-3; the D call may be TRBD1 or TRBD2 (5 bases each). The length of the CDR3 is 14 residues. V lost 6 bases, J lost 3 bases, and 13 bases lay in between. The CDR3 nucleotides read TGTGCCAGCAGCGCCGGGACCCCGACAGATACGCAGTATTTT. Translating gives CASSAGTPTDTQYF.

Only one count was recorded for this clonotype. V is TRBV10-3 and J is TRBJ2-3; 10 nucleotides match TRBD2. V was clipped by 1 base and J by 4 bases; unmatched bases: 5. This CDR3 is 16 amino acids long. Germline CDR1 reads ENHRY; CDR2 reads SYGVKD. Here the CDR3 reads CAISEYGTSEADTQYF. The DNA for the CDR3 is TGTGCCATCAGTGAGTATGGGACTAGCGAGGCAGATACGCAGTATTTT.

This clonotype was detected many times. The V gene is TRBV7-2, the J gene TRBJ2-7; the D is unclear. Germline lookup yields CDR1 SGHTA and CDR2 FQGNSA. Trimming took 6 bases from V and 3 from J, leaving 9 bases between them. The CDR3 runs 12 residues. CDR3 in amino acids: CASSPTDYEQYF. DNA for the CDR3: TGTGCCAGCAGTCCCACGGACTACGAGCAGTACTTC.

The chain employs TRBV28 and TRBJ2-5; D is undetermined. The tail of the sequence fits TRBJ2-7 better, so the J call may be wrong. The germline gives CDR1 MDHEN, CDR2 SYDVKM. The CDR3 is 13 residues long. DNA for the CDR3: TGTGCCAGCAGTTTAGGGCTCAGATACGAGCAGTACTTC. Protein: CASSLGLRYEQYF.

This clonotype has a count of ten or more. The chain uses TRBV28 and TRBJ2-4; the D gene is possibly TRBD1 (6 bases). V lost 5 bases, J lost 4 bases, and 12 bases lay in between. Germline loops: CDR1 MDHEN, CDR2 SYDVKM. The CDR3 is 14 amino acids. The CDR3 protein is CASSTGTLKNIQYF. The CDR3 DNA sequence: TGTGCCAGCAGTACAGGGACATTAAAAAACATTCAGTACTTC.

V usage is TRBV28 and J usage is TRBJ1-1; D is uncertain. Between the trimmed V and J ends, which lost 6 bases and 7 bases, there was a span of 15 bases. The CDR3 loop spans 13 amino acids. Germline CDR1 and CDR2: MDHEN and SYDVKM. CDR3 nucleotide sequence: TGTGCCAGCAGACCCAACTTGACGCGTGAAGCTTTCTTT. It encodes CASRPNLTREAFF.

The rearrangement links TRBV7-2 to TRBJ2-1, with D unclear. The V and J ends lost 1 base and 0 bases respectively, with 10 bases between them. CDR3 length: 16 amino acids. Germline CDR1 reads SGHTA; CDR2 reads FQGNSA. CDR3 region: CASSLENAVSYNEQFF. DNA of the CDR3: TGTGCCAGCAGCTTAGAAAACGCGGTCTCCTACAATGAGCAGTTCTTC.

The rearrangement uses TRBV7-7 and TRBJ1-2; perhaps TRBD1 as D (5 bases). CDR3 length equals 17 residues. V gave up 4 bases and J gave up 4 bases, with 22 bases separating them. Germline V CDR1 and CDR2: SSHAT, FNYEAQ (reference sequence). CDR3 sequence (DNA): TGTGCCAGCAGCTACCCAGGGACTAACGGTACTCCCTATGGCTACACCTTC. Translating gives CASSYPGTNGTPYGYTF.

The rearrangement uses TRBV30 and TRBJ1-1; D unresolved. Trimming stripped 4 bases from V and 7 bases from J, with 10 bases between. The CDR3 is 11 amino acids. CDR1 is GTSNPN and CDR2 is SVGIG in the germline V gene (reference sequence). CDR3 residues: CAWTGDYEAFF. The CDR3 DNA reads TGTGCCTGGACAGGAGACTATGAAGCTTTCTTT.

This clonotype has more than one count but fewer than ten. A single base separates this from a much larger clone, so it may be a read error. This rearrangement joins TRBV6-1 to TRBJ2-7; 8 bases are shared with TRBD1. CDR1 and CDR2 (germline): MNHNS, SASEGT. Trimming at V came to 6 bases and at J to 3 bases, leaving 10 bases not matched to a gene. The CDR3 extends over 15 amino acids. CDR3 coding DNA: TGTGCCAGCAGAGAGGCCGGGACAGGAGTCTACGAGCAGTACTTC. It encodes CASREAGTGVYEQYF.

J is TRBJ2-5 and V is TRBV10-1; 10 nucleotides match TRBD1. J gave up 5 bases and V 5 bases, and 8 bases lay outside the gene matches. Germline CDR1 is WNHNN and CDR2 is SYGVQD (reference sequence). The CDR3 loop spans 15 amino acids. CDR3 sequence (DNA): TGCGCCAGCAGTAACCGGGACAGGGGCATGGAGACCCAGTACTTC. Protein: CASSNRDRGMETQYF.

This sequence joins TRBV9 and TRBJ2-1, with 8 bases fitting TRBD1. V was pared by 4 bases and J by 6 bases, with 9 bases of the junction left unmatched. The CDR3 contains 15 residues. Germline-derived CDR1 and CDR2 are SGDLS and YYNGEE. The CDR3 spells CASSTRQGACNEQFF. The DNA of the CDR3 is TGTGCCAGCAGCACGAGGCAGGGGGCGTGCAATGAGCAGTTCTTC. The full variable domain, its missing parts supplied by reference TRBV9 and TRBJ2-1, is DSGVTQTPKHLITATGQRVTLRCSPRSGDLSVYWYQQSLDQGLQFLIQYYNGEERAKGNILERFSAQQFPDLHSELNLSSLELGDSALYFCASSTRQGACNEQFFGPGTRLTVL.